These 30 T cell receptor beta chains share one sample of origin, sequenced in a study of T cell responses to AZD1222 COVID-19 vaccine. TCRdb's table, derived via immunoSEQ multiplex PCR, lists solely in-frame clones and lacks some. The sample consists of 120,000 to 150,000 clones, more than 85% of them appearing once. This specimen was peripheral blood, taken on day 0 of AZD1222 vaccination. The receptors stem from an adult in good health.

This sequence joins TRBV5-5 and TRBJ1-2; TRBD1 might be the D (6 bases). V lost 4 bases and J lost 7, with 20 bases in between. The CDR3 sequence is 15 residues long. Germline CDR1 and CDR2: SGHKS and YYEKEE (reference sequence). The DNA for the CDR3 is TGTGCCAGCAGCAACGGACAGTCCACCTATGTTGGCTACACCTTC. Residues: CASSNGQSTYVGYTF. The entire variable domain, with the rest obtained from reference TRBV5-5 and TRBJ1-2, is as follows: DAGVTQSPTHLIKTRGQQVTLRCSPISGHKSVSWYQQVLGQGPQFIFQYYEKEERGRGNFPDRFSARQFPNYSSELNVNALLLGDSALYLCASSNGQSTYVGYTFGSGTRLTVV.

The V call is TRBV2, the J call TRBJ1-6, with D possibly matching TRBD1 (6 bases). V was clipped by 5 bases and J by 8 bases, with 13 bases between them. Germline-derived CDR1 and CDR2 are SNHLY and FYNNEI. This CDR3 is built from 14 residues. CDR3 sequence: CASSQINRDSPLHF. CDR3 nucleotide sequence: TGTGCCAGCAGTCAAATTAACAGGGATTCACCCCTCCACTTT. The variable domain in full, with the rest retrieved from reference TRBV2 and TRBJ1-6, is EPEVTQTPSHQVTQMGQEVILRCVPISNHLYFYWYRQILGQKVEFLVSFYNNEISEKSEIFDDQFSVERPDGSNFTLKIRSTKLEDSAMYFCASSQINRDSPLHFGNGTRLTVT.

The CDR3 protein is CATSVGGRGRLQPQHF. The CDR3 DNA is TGTGCCACCAGCGTAGGGGGCAGGGGGCGCCTTCAGCCCCAGCATTTT. The gene calls are TRBV15 and TRBJ1-5, with 8 nucleotides matching TRBD1. The trim removed 5 bases at V and 6 bases at J, leaving 12 bases unmatched. The CDR3 is made up of 16 amino acids. Germline V gene sequence: CDR1 LNHNV, CDR2 YYDKDF (reference sequence).

The genes are TRBV5-4 and TRBJ2-3; D might be TRBD2 (7 bases). The V end lost 4 bases, the J end lost 4 bases, and 19 bases lay between the germline ends. The germline V gene encodes CDR1 SGHNT and CDR2 YYREEE (reference sequence). The CDR3 extends over 16 amino acids. The DNA of the CDR3 is TGTGCCAGCAGCCGGGCGGGCGGGGGCGGCGCAGATACGCAGTATTTT. Translating it yields CASSRAGGGGADTQYF.

The genes are TRBV2 and TRBJ1-4; 9 bases line up with TRBD1. Germline V lookup: CDR1 SNHLY, CDR2 FYNNEI. With V trimmed by 4 bases and J by 7 bases, 10 bases remained unmatched. The CDR3 sequence is 16 residues long. The CDR3 here is CASSGPPGTGSEKLFF. In DNA, the CDR3 is TGTGCCAGCAGTGGGCCCCCCGGGACAGGGAGTGAAAAACTGTTTTTT.

The V gene is TRBV11-2, the J gene TRBJ2-7, with a weak D call TRBD1 (6 bases). V was clipped by 0 bases and J by 2 bases, with 8 bases between them. Germline V gives CDR1 SGHAT, CDR2 FQNNGV. The CDR3 extends over 14 amino acids. CDR3 loop: CASSLENRAYEQYF. The CDR3 DNA sequence: TGTGCCAGCAGCTTAGAAAACAGGGCCTACGAGCAGTACTTC. Together with reference TRBV11-2 and TRBJ2-7, the CDR3 gives the full variable domain: EAGVAQSPRYKIIEKRQSVAFWCNPISGHATLYWYQQILGQGPKLLIQFQNNGVVDDSQLPKDRFSAERLKGVDSTLKIQPAKLEDSAVYLCASSLENRAYEQYFGPGTRLTVT.

The gene calls are TRBV5-1 and TRBJ2-7, with 12 bases fitting TRBD1. This CDR3 is built from 14 residues. Unmatched junction bases numbered 2, after V lost 2 bases and J lost 5 bases. CDR1 and CDR2 (germline): SGHRS, YFSETQ. The CDR3 region is CASSFGTGGNEQYF. CDR3 sequence (DNA): TGCGCCAGCAGCTTCGGGACAGGGGGCAACGAGCAGTACTTC.

This clone showed up just a few times. The V call is TRBV5-1, the J call TRBJ2-1; D perhaps matches TRBD1 (5 bases). The V gene lost 1 base and the J gene lost 10 bases, with 15 bases spanning the gap. The CDR3 has 14 residues. Germline V gene lookup returns CDR1 SGHRS and CDR2 YFSETQ. CDR3 in DNA: TGCGCCAGCAGCTTGTTCCAGGGCCCTAACGAGCAGTTCTTC. Amino acids: CASSLFQGPNEQFF.

V usage is TRBV6-1 and J usage is TRBJ2-3, with 15 bases fitting TRBD2. The trim removed 2 bases at V and 2 bases at J, leaving 5 bases unmatched. The CDR3 runs 18 residues. Germline CDR1 is MNHNS and CDR2 is SASEGT. This chain's CDR3 is CASSERGTSGGFTDTQYF. The CDR3 coding sequence is TGTGCCAGCAGTGAACGAGGGACTAGCGGGGGGTTCACAGATACGCAGTATTTT.

The chain uses TRBV25-1 and TRBJ2-2, with 16 bases that match TRBD2. V shed 3 bases, J shed 4 bases, and the junction held 5 bases outside the gene matches. Germline V gene sequence: CDR1 MGHDK, CDR2 SYGVNS. The CDR3 loop spans 18 amino acids. CDR3 in DNA: TGTGCCAGCAGTGATCGGGGACTAGCGGGAGGGGGCACCGGGGAGCTGTTTTTT. This encodes CASSDRGLAGGGTGELFF.

J is TRBJ1-1 and V is TRBV10-3; D gene unclear. The CDR3 consists of 14 residues. Germline V gives CDR1 ENHRY, CDR2 SYGVKD. V was clipped by 0 bases and J by 2 bases, with 7 bases between them. CDR3 sequence: CAISESWDNTEAFF. The CDR3 region has the DNA TGTGCCATCAGTGAGTCGTGGGATAACACTGAAGCTTTCTTT.

The rearrangement links TRBV7-9 to TRBJ1-3, with 12 positions matching TRBD1. Germline trimming cut 5 bases from V and 7 bases from J; bases unmatched to any gene: 6. Germline-derived CDR1 and CDR2 are SEHNR and FQNEAQ (reference sequence). CDR3 length equals 15 residues. The CDR3 DNA reads TGTGCCAGCAGCCTTTCCGGGACAGGGGGCAACACCATATATTTT. This codes for CASSLSGTGGNTIYF.

This sequence joins TRBV24-1 and TRBJ1-2, with 7 nucleotides matching TRBD1. V was clipped by 5 bases and J by 4 bases; unmatched bases: 9. Germline assignment: CDR1 KGHDR and CDR2 SFDVKD. The CDR3 length is 15 residues. CDR3 sequence (DNA): TGTGCCACCAGTGTATATATGGGACAGACCTATGGCTACACCTTC. This translates into CATSVYMGQTYGYTF.

This chain uses TRBV28 with TRBJ1-2; 10 positions match TRBD1. Germline V gene lookup returns CDR1 MDHEN and CDR2 SYDVKM. Trimming cost V 4 bases and J 4 bases; bases outside gene matches: 6. The CDR3 contains 15 residues. CDR3 protein: CASSSPGQGTYGYTF. CDR3 nucleotides: TGTGCCAGCAGTTCCCCGGGACAGGGGACCTATGGCTACACCTTC.

This clone was picked up one time. V and J are TRBV7-9 and TRBJ1-3; TRBD1 aligns across 8 bases. Germline V gene sequence: CDR1 SEHNR, CDR2 FQNEAQ (reference sequence). V was pared by 5 bases and J by 2 bases, with 8 bases of the junction left unmatched. CDR3 size: 16 residues. Here the CDR3 reads CASSLTGEDAGNTIYF. CDR3 DNA: TGTGCCAGCAGCCTGACAGGGGAAGACGCTGGAAACACCATATATTTT.

The chain joins TRBV20-1 to TRBJ1-1; a possible D gene is TRBD1 (6 bases). This CDR3 is built from 10 residues. Germline CDR1 DFQATT, CDR2 SNEGSKA (reference sequence). V lost 5 bases, J lost 11 bases, and 12 bases lay in between. CDR3 DNA: TGCAGTGCTGACCGGGACATCGCTTTCTTT. Translated: CSADRDIAFF.

The chain uses TRBV5-8 and TRBJ1-1; D is ambiguous. The CDR3 is 14 residues long. Germline loops: CDR1 SGHTS, CDR2 YDEGEE. V was trimmed by 5 bases and J by 4 bases, leaving 15 bases between them. The CDR3 coding sequence is TGTGCCAGCAGACTCCCCGGGGTCGGCACTGAAGCTTTCTTT. Its translation is CASRLPGVGTEAFF.

The J gene is TRBJ1-4, the V gene TRBV6-5; D ambiguous. Between the trimmed V and J ends, which lost 6 bases and 0 bases, there was a span of 11 bases. Germline V gene data show CDR1 as MNHEY and CDR2 as SVGAGI. The length of the CDR3 is 15 residues. The CDR3 region has the DNA TGTGCCAGCAGATTTTCAGGTGCAACTAATGAAAAACTGTTTTTT. Translating it yields CASRFSGATNEKLFF.

This chain uses TRBV7-9 with TRBJ1-4; TRBD1 aligns across 9 bases. With 5 bases clipped from V and 7 bases from J, the junction kept 8 bases outside the gene matches. Per the germline V gene, CDR1 is SEHNR and CDR2 is FQNEAQ (reference sequence). This CDR3 has 15 residues. The CDR3 sequence is CASSEVQGASEKLFF. The CDR3 DNA reads as TGTGCCAGCAGCGAAGTACAGGGGGCAAGTGAAAAACTGTTTTTT. The full variable domain, completed using reference TRBV7-9 and TRBJ1-4, is DTGVSQNPRHKITKRGQNVTFRCDPISEHNRLYWYRQTLGQGPEFLTYFQNEAQLEKSRLLSDRFSAERPKGSFSTLEIQRTEQGDSAMYLCASSEVQGASEKLFFGSGTQLSVL.

The J gene is TRBJ1-1, the V gene TRBV27; no definite D call. CDR1 is MNHEY, CDR2 SMNVEV, per germline (reference sequence). Trimming removed 2 bases from V and 1 base from J, with 5 bases in between. This CDR3 contains 13 residues. Here the CDR3 DNA reads TGTGCCAGCAGTTTAAGACGGAACACTGAAGCTTTCTTT. Its translation: CASSLRRNTEAFF.

This chain connects TRBV6-6 to TRBJ1-6, with D perhaps TRBD1 (6 bases). The CDR3 sequence is 15 residues long. The germline V gene encodes CDR1 MNHNY and CDR2 SVGAGI (reference sequence). Deletions cut 6 bases from V and 0 bases from J, with 9 bases between. Here the CDR3 DNA reads TGTGCCAGCAGCGACAGGAGCTCCTATAATTCACCCCTCCACTTT. This translates into CASSDRSSYNSPLHF.

The chain links TRBV2 to TRBJ2-7; TRBD1 agrees at 8 bases. The length of the CDR3 is 15 residues. CDR1 and CDR2 from the germline V gene are SNHLY and FYNNEI. J was trimmed by 2 bases and V by 2 bases; bases with no gene match: 5. The CDR3 protein is CASSERGTGAYEQYF. The CDR3 DNA sequence: TGTGCCAGCAGTGAAAGAGGGACAGGTGCCTACGAGCAGTACTTC. Based on the CDR3 plus reference TRBV2 and TRBJ2-7, the full variable domain is EPEVTQTPSHQVTQMGQEVILRCVPISNHLYFYWYRQILGQKVEFLVSFYNNEISEKSEIFDDQFSVERPDGSNFTLKIRSTKLEDSAMYFCASSERGTGAYEQYFGPGTRLTVT.

The V and J genes are TRBV6-4 and TRBJ1-5; D remains ambiguous. The V end was cut by 4 bases, the J end by 3 bases, with 16 bases between. CDR1 is MRHNA, CDR2 SNTAGT, per germline. The CDR3 extends over 16 amino acids. CDR3 amino acids: CASSAPGTVINQPQHF. The CDR3 coding sequence is TGTGCCAGCAGTGCCCCCGGTACAGTAATCAATCAGCCCCAGCATTTT.

The genes are TRBV2 and TRBJ2-3; TRBD2 aligns across 15 bases. Germline lookup yields CDR1 SNHLY and CDR2 FYNNEI. This CDR3 comprises 20 residues. V shed 4 bases and J 3 bases; nucleotides not matched to a gene: 14. The DNA for the CDR3 is TGTGCCAGCAGTGGGGGACTAGCGGGAGGCTATCCGGGGGGAACAGATACGCAGTATTTT. Protein: CASSGGLAGGYPGGTDTQYF.

This clone was recorded a few times. The CDR3 DNA reads TGTGCCAGCAGTTACCGTGGCGTTTCCACAGATACGCAGTATTTT. Amino acid sequence: CASSYRGVSTDTQYF. The chain combines TRBV6-5 with TRBJ2-3, with D unresolved. In germline, CDR1 is MNHEY, CDR2 SVGAGI. The CDR3 covers 15 residues. Trimming left V 2 bases short and J 2 bases short, with 11 bases between.

This sequence joins TRBV4-1 and TRBJ1-5; D uncertain. Trimming removed 4 bases at V and 2 bases at J, with 15 bases between. The CDR3 sequence is 16 residues long. Per germline, CDR1 MGHRA and CDR2 YSYEKL. The DNA of the CDR3 is TGCGCCAGCAGCCTCACCCAGAGCAGTGGCAATCAGCCCCAGCATTTT. The encoded protein is CASSLTQSSGNQPQHF.

The V gene is TRBV7-6, the J gene TRBJ2-5, with D perhaps assigned TRBD1 or TRBD2 (6 bases each). From germline, CDR1 is SGHVS and CDR2 FNYEAQ. Deletions cut 1 base from V and 5 bases from J, with 17 bases between. This CDR3 spans 16 amino acids. The CDR3 is CASSLVAQGGWETQYF. CDR3 bases: TGTGCCAGCAGCTTAGTTGCACAGGGAGGATGGGAGACCCAGTACTTC.

The CDR3 loop is CASSLTAPGLAGEYEQYF. For the CDR3, the DNA is TGTGCCAGCAGCTTAACCGCTCCGGGACTAGCGGGAGAGTACGAGCAGTACTTC. The chain recombines TRBV7-3 with TRBJ2-7, with 14 bases matching TRBD2. CDR1 and CDR2 (germline): SGHTA, FQGTGA. Unmatched junction bases numbered 8, after V lost 0 bases and J lost 4 bases. CDR3 length equals 18 residues.

The chain recombines TRBV2 with TRBJ2-1; weak D call: TRBD2 (6 bases). Trimming stripped 6 bases from V and 0 bases from J, with 12 bases between. The germline gives CDR1 SNHLY, CDR2 FYNNEI. This CDR3 spans 15 amino acids. CDR3 protein: CASRPDGSSYNEQFF. In nucleotides, the CDR3 is TGTGCCAGCAGACCGGACGGGAGCTCCTACAATGAGCAGTTCTTC.

CDR3 in DNA: TGTGCCAGCAACTTTGACAGGGGGCTAAAGAATCAGCCCCAGCATTTT. Its translation is CASNFDRGLKNQPQHF. The chain links TRBV2 to TRBJ1-5; 10 positions agree with TRBD1. V lost 7 bases to trimming and J lost 4 bases; unmatched junction nucleotides: 10. The CDR3 extends over 16 amino acids. The germline CDR1 and CDR2 sequences are SNHLY and FYNNEI.